The 16 T cell receptor beta chains below all came from one sample that was sequenced in a study of blood T cells in healthy people across ages. The second PCR ran roughly 7 to 12 cycles with a sample-barcoded 5' primer and J-beta primers. TCRdb independently ran MiXCR on the 5' RACE reads; one entry per CDR3 protein. In the table there are approximately 690,000 distinct CDR3 sequences, roughly 50% of which are singletons. The specimen was blood. Receptor source: a man aged 60-69 years in good health.

This clonotype came up a few times. This rearrangement joins TRBV20-1 to TRBJ2-7; the match to TRBD1 covers 7 bases. This CDR3 region has 15 residues. Germline V lookup: CDR1 DFQATT, CDR2 SNEGSKA (reference sequence). Unmatched junction bases numbered 13, after V lost 3 bases and J lost 5 bases. Here the CDR3 reads CSASRRTGDPDEQYF. The DNA of the CDR3 is TGCAGTGCTAGCCGGCGTACAGGGGATCCGGACGAGCAGTACTTC.

This clonotype was counted ten times or more. This may stem from a read error, because a much larger clone lies one nucleotide away. The CDR3 DNA is TGTGCCAGCAGCTCAGGGACAGGGGAGGGTGAGCAGTTCTTC. This codes for CASSSGTGEGEQFF. The chain carries TRBV7-9 and TRBJ2-1; 10 bases agree with TRBD1. This CDR3 contains 14 residues. Germline V gives CDR1 SEHNR, CDR2 FQNEAQ (reference sequence). With 4 bases clipped from V and 9 bases from J, the junction kept 6 bases outside the gene matches.

J is TRBJ2-5 and V is TRBV29-1; D uncertain. Trimming took off 1 base at V and 5 bases at J, with 14 bases between the two ends. The germline V gene encodes CDR1 SQVTM and CDR2 ANQGSEA. This CDR3 spans 14 amino acids. In DNA, the CDR3 is TGCAGCGTTGAAGTAGGCCAAAGTGGCGAGACCCAGTACTTC. As protein: CSVEVGQSGETQYF.

This clonotype was detected a few times. The V gene is TRBV14, the J gene TRBJ2-4; 7 bases fit TRBD2. The CDR3 loop spans 16 amino acids. In germline, CDR1 is SGHDN, CDR2 FVKESK. J lost 1 base, V lost 1 base, and 4 bases had no gene match. CDR3 coding DNA: TGTGCCAGCAGCCAAGTCGAGGGAGGGGCCAAAAACATTCAGTACTTC. Translating it yields CASSQVEGGAKNIQYF.

V is TRBV29-1 and J is TRBJ2-1; TRBD2 is a possible D gene (6 bases). The V gene lost 4 bases and the J gene lost 6 bases, with 13 bases spanning the gap. Germline CDR1 SQVTM, CDR2 ANQGSEA. The CDR3 has 13 amino acids. In nucleotides, the CDR3 is TGCAGCGTTGTGGAGGGAAGCCTCAATGAGCAGTTCTTC. This translates into CSVVEGSLNEQFF.

This sequence joins TRBV29-1 and TRBJ1-5, with 8 bases fitting TRBD1. The CDR3 length is 15 residues. Germline V gives CDR1 SQVTM, CDR2 ANQGSEA. V lost 1 base, J lost 4 bases, and 6 bases stayed unmatched. For the CDR3, the DNA is TGCAGCGTTGAAGTCCGGGACAGGAGAAATCAGCCCCAGCATTTT. Its translation is CSVEVRDRRNQPQHF.

The chain joins TRBV3-1 to TRBJ2-1; D gene uncertain. The ends were cut back, 0 bases at V and 8 bases at J, with 5 bases in the middle. Germline V lookup: CDR1 LGHDT, CDR2 YNNKEL (reference sequence). CDR3 length: 12 residues. The CDR3 spells CASSQEYHEQFF. In DNA, the CDR3 is TGTGCCAGCAGCCAAGAATACCATGAGCAGTTCTTC.

This clonotype was seen repeatedly, ten times or more. The rearrangement links TRBV2 to TRBJ2-3, with 7 bases lining up with TRBD2. Germline V CDR1 and CDR2: SNHLY, FYNNEI. The length of the CDR3 is 15 residues. V shed 3 bases, J shed 3 bases, and the junction held 6 bases outside the gene matches. CDR3: CASSDLGGTTDTQYF. CDR3 in DNA: TGTGCCAGCAGTGATTTGGGAGGGACTACAGATACGCAGTATTTT.

For this clonotype: This could be a read error, since a much larger clone is one nucleotide away. The chain uses TRBV20-1 and TRBJ2-7; D perhaps matches TRBD1 (7 bases). The germline V and J ends were trimmed by 6 bases and 5 bases, with 17 bases remaining between them. The CDR3 consists of 13 residues. The germline gives CDR1 DFQATT, CDR2 SNEGSKA (reference sequence). CDR3 nucleotide sequence: TGCAGTGCCCCAGGGGGGTCGTCTGACGAGCAGTACTTC. It translates to CSAPGGSSDEQYF.

The chain links TRBV5-1 to TRBJ1-1; D is unresolved. CDR1 is SGHRS and CDR2 is YFSETQ in the germline V gene. The V end was cut by 2 bases, the J end by 4 bases, with 9 bases between. This CDR3 comprises 13 residues. CDR3 bases: TGCGCCAGCAGCTTTATGTCCGGCACTGAAGCTTTCTTT. This translates into CASSFMSGTEAFF.

The CDR3 spells CSARIGGSYGTQYF. CDR3 DNA: TGCAGTGCTAGAATTGGCGGGAGTTACGGGACCCAGTACTTC. The chain couples TRBV20-1 to TRBJ2-5; 7 bases match TRBD2. CDR1 DFQATT and CDR2 SNEGSKA come from the germline V gene (reference sequence). This CDR3 is 14 amino acids long. V lost 2 bases and J lost 7; bases outside the gene matches: 10.

The chain links TRBV6-1 to TRBJ2-5; D not certain. Trimming shortened V by 2 bases and J by 4 bases, and 11 bases separated the two germline ends. In germline, CDR1 is MNHNS, CDR2 SASEGT. CDR3 length: 14 residues. The CDR3 sequence is CASSEMLSRETQYF. The CDR3 DNA sequence: TGTGCCAGCAGTGAAATGCTCAGTCGAGAGACCCAGTACTTC.

The rearrangement links TRBV2 to TRBJ1-4; D not certain. Trimming shortened V by 6 bases and J by 3 bases, and 5 bases separated the two germline ends. The CDR3 runs 12 residues. The germline V gene has CDR1 SNHLY and CDR2 FYNNEI. CDR3 in DNA: TGTGCCAGCAGGGGGTCTAATGAAAAACTGTTTTTT. It encodes CASRGSNEKLFF.

This clonotype appeared a few times. This rearrangement joins TRBV5-1 to TRBJ2-5; D possibly corresponds to TRBD1 (5 bases). The CDR3 has 14 residues. Trimming shortened V by 1 base and J by 4 bases, and 11 bases separated the two germline ends. Germline CDR1 is SGHRS and CDR2 is YFSETQ. The CDR3 DNA reads TGCGCCAGCAGCTTGCAGGGTTCCGGAGAGACCCAGTACTTC. Its protein is CASSLQGSGETQYF.

The V gene is TRBV4-3, the J gene TRBJ2-3, with TRBD2 as a possible D gene (7 bases). The V gene lost 4 bases and the J gene lost 5 bases, with 19 bases spanning the gap. Looked up from germline, CDR1 is LGHNA and CDR2 is YSLEER. This CDR3 has 16 residues. The CDR3: CASSLGGGRGRDTQYF. In nucleotides, the CDR3 is TGCGCCAGCAGCCTTGGGGGCGGGAGAGGGCGAGATACGCAGTATTTT.

This clonotype appeared once. The rearrangement uses TRBV5-1 and TRBJ2-7; 10 nucleotides agree with TRBD1. CDR1 SGHRS and CDR2 YFSETQ come from the germline V gene. Trimming cost V 0 bases and J 2 bases; bases outside gene matches: 5. This CDR3 spans 16 amino acids. The CDR3 sequence is CASSLETGGPTYEQYF. The CDR3 DNA follows: TGCGCCAGCAGCTTGGAGACAGGGGGCCCAACCTACGAGCAGTACTTC.